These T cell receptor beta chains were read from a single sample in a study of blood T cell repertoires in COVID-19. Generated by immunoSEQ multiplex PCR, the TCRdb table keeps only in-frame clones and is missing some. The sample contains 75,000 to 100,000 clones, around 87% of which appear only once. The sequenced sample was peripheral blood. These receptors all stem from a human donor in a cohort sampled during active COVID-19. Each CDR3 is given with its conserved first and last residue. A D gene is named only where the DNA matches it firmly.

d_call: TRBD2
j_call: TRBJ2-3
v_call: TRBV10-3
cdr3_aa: CAISELGAGSTDTQYF

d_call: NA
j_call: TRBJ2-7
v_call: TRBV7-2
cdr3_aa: CASSPRYGVLYEQYF

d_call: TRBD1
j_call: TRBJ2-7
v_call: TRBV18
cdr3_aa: CASSPIAQGPEQYF

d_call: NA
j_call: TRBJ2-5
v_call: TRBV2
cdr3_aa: CASRVGQIEETQYF

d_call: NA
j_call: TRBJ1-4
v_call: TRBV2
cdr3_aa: CASRGQAGYNEKLFF

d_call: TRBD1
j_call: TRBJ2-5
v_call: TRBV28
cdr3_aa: CASSPTGYQETQYF

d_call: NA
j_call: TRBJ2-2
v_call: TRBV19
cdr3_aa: CASSISPINTGELFF

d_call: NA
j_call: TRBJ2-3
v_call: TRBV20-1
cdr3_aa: CSASLTDTQYF

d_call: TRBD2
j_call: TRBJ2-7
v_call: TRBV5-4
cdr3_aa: CASSLGTGGRLQPYEQYF

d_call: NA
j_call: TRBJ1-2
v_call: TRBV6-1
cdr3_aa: CASSEAQQGRSRYTF

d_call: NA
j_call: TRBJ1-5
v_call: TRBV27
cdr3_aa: CASSLTVGQPQHF

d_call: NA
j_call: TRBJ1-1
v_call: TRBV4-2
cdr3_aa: CASSQILSRDTEAFF

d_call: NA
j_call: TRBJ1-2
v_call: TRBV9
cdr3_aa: CASSVRFGAGDGYTF

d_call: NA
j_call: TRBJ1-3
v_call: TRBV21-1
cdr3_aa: CASSKELVSSGNTIYF

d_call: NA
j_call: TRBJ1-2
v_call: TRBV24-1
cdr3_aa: CATSDSGVSYGYTF

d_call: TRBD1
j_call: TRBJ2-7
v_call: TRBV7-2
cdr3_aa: CASSPGQGNEQYF

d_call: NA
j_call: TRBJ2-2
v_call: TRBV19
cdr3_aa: CASSIIGGELFF

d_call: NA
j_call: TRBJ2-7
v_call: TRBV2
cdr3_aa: CASSVERYEQYF

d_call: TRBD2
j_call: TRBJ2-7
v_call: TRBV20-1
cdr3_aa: CSASSHSGSGSREQYF

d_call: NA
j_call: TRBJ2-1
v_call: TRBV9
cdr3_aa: CASSAGHWQFF

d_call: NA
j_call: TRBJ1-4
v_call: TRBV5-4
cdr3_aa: CASSSGRTLNEKLFF

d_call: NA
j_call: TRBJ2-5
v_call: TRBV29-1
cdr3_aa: CSVVRGSVGETQYF

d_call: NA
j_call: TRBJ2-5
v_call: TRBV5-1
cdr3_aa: CASSRGGGVGQETQYF

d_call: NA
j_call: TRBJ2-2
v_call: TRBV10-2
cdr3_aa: CASSESASGNTGELFF

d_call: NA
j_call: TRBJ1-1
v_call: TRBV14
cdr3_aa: CASSQRQLRRDTEAFF

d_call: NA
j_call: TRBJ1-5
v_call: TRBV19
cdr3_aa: CASNSIPRTGVSNQPQHF

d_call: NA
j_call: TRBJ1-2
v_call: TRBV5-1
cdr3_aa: CASSLGRDTNYGYTF

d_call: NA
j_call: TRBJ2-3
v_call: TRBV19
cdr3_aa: CASSPPRGRADTQYF

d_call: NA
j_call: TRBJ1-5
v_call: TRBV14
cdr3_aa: CASSPSGEPQHF

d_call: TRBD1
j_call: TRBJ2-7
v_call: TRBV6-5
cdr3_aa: CASWKGQGVSYEQYF

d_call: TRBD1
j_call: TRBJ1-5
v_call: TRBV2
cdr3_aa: CASSARGDQPQHF

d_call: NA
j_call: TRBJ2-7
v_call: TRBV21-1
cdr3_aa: CASSTRVMLRAGEQYF